The present T cell receptor beta chain was sequenced within a study of regulatory T cells in long-lasting Graves disease. Study-level results: The persistent group shared 2,500 to 3,000 public clonotypes, more than the 950 to 1,000 shared by new patients.

Libraries of TCR beta came from iRepertoire HTBI primers plus Arm-PCR of CDR3 regions. TCRdb itself ran the multiplex PCR reads through MiXCR, one entry per CDR3 protein. The profile covers approximately 230,000 distinct CDR3 sequences, with about 16% appearing a single time and approximately 20% taken by the ten largest. Germline CDR1 reads SGDLS; CDR2 reads YYNGEE. The V and J ends lost 4 bases and 4 bases, in that order; junction bases with no gene match: 9. The CDR3 sequence is 16 residues long. Time point reported: newly diagnosed GD, antithyroid drugs for less than 3 months. From PBMCs, RNA was extracted and then used to make the TCR library. As for this clonotype: Its antigen is unidentified.

Sequences were derived from peripheral blood mononuclear cells (PBMCs), sampled at new diagnosis, from a patient treated with antithyroid drugs. The TCR comes from a female donor with Graves disease. This chain links TRBV9 with TRBJ2-2; 8 nucleotides align to TRBD2. Here the CDR3 DNA reads TGTGCCAGCAGCTCGGGGACTAGGACGGGCACCGGGGAGCTGTTTTTT. Its translation: CASSSGTRTGTGELFF.